The entry that follows covers one TCR beta chain sequence. Its antigen is as yet unknown. This record belongs to a study of post-analysis software for immune sequencing data. Background on the study: Patients had relapsing-remitting, secondary progressive or progressive-relapsing multiple sclerosis; some lacked subtype.

Looked up from germline, CDR1 is SGDLS and CDR2 is YYNGEE. The CDR3 covers 14 residues. TCR beta libraries were prepared from cDNA with unique molecular identifiers. TCRdb reanalysed the PCR reads using MiXCR and keeps one entry per CDR3 protein. The data contain more than 450,000 distinct CDR3 sequences, roughly 34% of them singletons. General study results and limits: A significant reduction in normalized Chao1 diversity was observed in multiple sclerosis patients versus controls. Controls had lower frequencies than patients of about 5 TRBV segments, which included TRBV5-6, TRBV5-1 and TRBV20-1.

This receptor was taken from a girl under 18 with multiple sclerosis. The material sequenced was blood. V gene TRBV9 combines with J gene TRBJ2-4, with 7 nucleotides matching TRBD2. Gene TRBJ2-7 matches the end of the DNA better, so the J call may be wrong. The CDR3 loop reads CASSREGRSYEQYF. The CDR3 coding sequence is TGTGCCAGCAGCAGGGAGGGGAGGTCCTACGAGCAGTACTTC.